What follows describes a single TCR beta chain. This sample was taken from a study of technical replicates of blood from several donors. Libraries were prepared by immunoSEQ multiplex PCR; TCRdb keeps only in-frame clonotypes and omits some of them. Of 80,000 or so clones listed, approximately 97% are singletons. The source of this sequence is a human donor in good health. Sequencing was carried out using T cells isolated from PBMCs.

The CDR3 loop reads CSVKKGGSNTEAFF. CDR3 nucleotides: TGCAGCGTAAAAAAGGGGGGGTCGAACACTGAAGCTTTCTTT. The chain carries TRBV29-1 and TRBJ1-1; D is possibly TRBD1 (6 bases). Germline CDR1 SQVTM, CDR2 ANQGSEA. V lost 6 bases and J lost 1, with 15 bases in between. CDR3 size: 14 residues.